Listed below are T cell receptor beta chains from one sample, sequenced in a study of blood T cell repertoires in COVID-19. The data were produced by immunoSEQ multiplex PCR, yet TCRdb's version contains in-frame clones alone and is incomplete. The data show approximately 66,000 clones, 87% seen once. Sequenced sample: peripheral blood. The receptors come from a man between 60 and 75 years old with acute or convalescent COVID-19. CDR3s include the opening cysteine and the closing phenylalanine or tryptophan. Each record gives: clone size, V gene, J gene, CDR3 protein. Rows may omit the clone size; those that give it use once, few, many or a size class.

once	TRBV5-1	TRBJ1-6	CASSPGDRVDNSPLHF
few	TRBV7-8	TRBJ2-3	CASSSQGDWTDTQYF
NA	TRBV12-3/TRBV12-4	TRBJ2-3	CASRGGSTDTQYF
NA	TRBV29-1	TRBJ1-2	CSAEGQGEFYGYTF
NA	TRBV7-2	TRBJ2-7	CASSRTGISYYEQYF
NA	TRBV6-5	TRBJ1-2	CASRPTENYGYTF
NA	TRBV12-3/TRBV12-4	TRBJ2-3	CASKASGADTQYF
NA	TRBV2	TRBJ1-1	CASSARHPNTEAFF
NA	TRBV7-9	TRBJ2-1	CATQPRDIRGNEQFF
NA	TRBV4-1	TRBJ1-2	CASSQDRQGAYGYTF
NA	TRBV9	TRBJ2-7	CASSSGQGGHYEQYF
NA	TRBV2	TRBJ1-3	CASSDRGSGNTIYF
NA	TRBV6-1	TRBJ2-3	CASSEPGTLSTDTQYF
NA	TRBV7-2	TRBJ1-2	CASSYGTGVVYGYTF
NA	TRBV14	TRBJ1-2	CASSPRTSAGGYTF
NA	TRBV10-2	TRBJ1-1	CASRAGVDTEAFF
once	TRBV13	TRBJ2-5	CASSLTRGGQETQYF
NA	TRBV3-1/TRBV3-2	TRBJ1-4	CASSPLTGSVEKLFF
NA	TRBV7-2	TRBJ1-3	CASSAGTVSGNTIYF
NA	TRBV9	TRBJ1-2	CASSVTLGGHGYTF
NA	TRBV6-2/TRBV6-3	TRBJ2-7	CASSYPSGAKSYEQYF
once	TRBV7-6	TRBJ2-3	CASSLMTASTDTQYF
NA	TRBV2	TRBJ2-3	CASGRDTDTQYF
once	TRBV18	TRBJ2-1	CASSPGLLIYNEQFF
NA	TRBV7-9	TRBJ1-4	CASSLARGAGEKLFF
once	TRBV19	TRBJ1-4	CASSIYPVSHEKLFF
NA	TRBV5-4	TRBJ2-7	CASSFGQAGNYEQYF
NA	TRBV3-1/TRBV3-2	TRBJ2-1	CASSQVLAGGEQFF
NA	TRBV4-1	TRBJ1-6	CASSQIFSYNSPLHF
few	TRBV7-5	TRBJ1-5	CARSLDRPNQPQHF